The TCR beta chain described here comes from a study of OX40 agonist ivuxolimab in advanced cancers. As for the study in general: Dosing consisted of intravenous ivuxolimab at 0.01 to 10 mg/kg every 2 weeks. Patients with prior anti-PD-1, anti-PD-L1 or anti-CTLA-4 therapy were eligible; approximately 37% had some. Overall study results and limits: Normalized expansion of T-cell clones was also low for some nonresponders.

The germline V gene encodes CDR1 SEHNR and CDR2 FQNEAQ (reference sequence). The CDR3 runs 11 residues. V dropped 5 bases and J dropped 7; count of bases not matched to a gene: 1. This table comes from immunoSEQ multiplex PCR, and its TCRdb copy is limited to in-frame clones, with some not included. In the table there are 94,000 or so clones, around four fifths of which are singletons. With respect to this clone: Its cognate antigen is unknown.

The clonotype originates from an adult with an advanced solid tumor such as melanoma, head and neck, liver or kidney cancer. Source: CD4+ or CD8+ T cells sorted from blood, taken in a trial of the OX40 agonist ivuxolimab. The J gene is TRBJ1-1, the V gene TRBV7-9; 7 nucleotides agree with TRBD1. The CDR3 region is CASSAGGEAFF. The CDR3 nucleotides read TGTGCCAGCAGCGCAGGGGGTGAAGCTTTCTTT.